This is a list of T cell receptor beta chains from one sample in a study of immune heterogeneity within non-small cell lung tumors. TCRdb re-called the multiplex PCR reads through MiXCR, storing one row per CDR3 protein. The repertoire consists of roughly 10,000 distinct CDR3 sequences, with less than 20% occurring once and the leading ten covering about 3.5%. Sequences were obtained from lung tumor tissue. These receptors were obtained from a man in his forties with non-small cell lung cancer. Each CDR3 is given with its conserved first and last residue. Each record gives: J gene, clone size, V gene, D gene, CDR3 protein, CDR3 DNA. A D gene is named only where the DNA matches it firmly. Clone size is stated in some rows and not others, as once, few, many or a class when expanded.

TRBJ2-3,medium-sized,TRBV20-1,TRBD2,CSAGLAGGRDTDTQYF,TGCAGTGCAGGACTAGCGGGGGGGCGGGACACAGATACGCAGTATTTT
TRBJ1-5,medium-sized,TRBV28,.,CASSFGIAGPQHF,TGTGCCAGCAGTTTTGGAATTGCAGGGCCCCAGCATTTT
TRBJ2-7,.,TRBV29-1,TRBD2,CGAQGTSGGNSYEQYF,TGCGGCGCGCAGGGAACCAGCGGGGGTAACTCCTACGAGCAGTACTTC
TRBJ2-5,many,TRBV10-2,TRBD2,CASSAGVETQYF,TGCGCCAGCTCAGCGGGGGTGGAGACCCAGTACTTC
TRBJ1-1,medium-sized,TRBV12-3/TRBV12-4,.,CASRWRDTSNTEAFF,TGTGCCAGCCGTTGGAGGGACACCTCAAACACTGAAGCTTTCTTT
TRBJ1-2,.,TRBV28,.,CASSGRDGYTF,TGTGCCAGCAGTGGCAGGGACGGCTACACCTTC
TRBJ2-5,many,TRBV7-9,TRBD1,CASSSRTGRQETQYF,TGTGCCAGCAGCTCCCGGACAGGACGACAAGAGACCCAGTACTTC
TRBJ2-2,many,TRBV5-1,.,CASSLGRTRPNTGELFF,TGCGCCAGCAGCTTGGGGAGGACAAGGCCGAACACCGGGGAGCTGTTTTTT
TRBJ2-1,many,TRBV5-1,.,CASSLDRGEQFF,TGCGCCAGCAGCTTGGATAGGGGGGAGCAGTTCTTC
TRBJ1-3,.,TRBV6-2/TRBV6-3,.,CASPTNLLGQPGNTIYF,TGTGCCAGCCCCACGAACCTCCTCGGTCAACCCGGAAACACCATATATTTT
TRBJ2-7,medium-sized,TRBV7-8,.,CASSFSRSSYEQYF,TGTGCCAGCAGCTTCTCGCGGAGCTCCTACGAGCAGTACTTC
TRBJ1-2,medium-sized,TRBV6-1,.,CASSGTLSYGYTF,TGTGCCAGCAGTGGCACCCTATCCTATGGCTACACCTTC
TRBJ2-1,.,TRBV30,TRBD2,CAWSPGTSGRAHEQFF,TGTGCCTGGAGTCCCGGGACTAGCGGGAGGGCACATGAGCAGTTCTTC
TRBJ2-2,medium-sized,TRBV28,.,CASSSPGQSGELFF,TGTGCCAGCAGTAGCCCCGGACAGTCCGGGGAGCTGTTTTTT
TRBJ2-1,.,TRBV5-4,TRBD2,CASSSGGFAPGWNEQFF,TGTGCCAGCAGCTCGGGGGGATTCGCCCCGGGTTGGAATGAGCAGTTCTTC
TRBJ2-1,many,TRBV18,TRBD1,CASSPRTGVRNEQFF,TGTGCCAGCTCACCTCGGACAGGGGTACGCAATGAGCAGTTCTTC
TRBJ2-3,medium-sized,TRBV27,.,CASSSYTDTQYF,TGTGCCAGCAGTTCATACACAGATACGCAGTATTTT
TRBJ2-1,many,TRBV6-2/TRBV6-3,TRBD2,CASSDPSGNYNEQFF,TGTGCCAGCAGTGACCCTAGCGGGAACTACAATGAGCAGTTCTTC
TRBJ2-5,many,TRBV25-1,TRBD1,CATSGQGSQETQYF,TGTGCCACCTCCGGACAGGGAAGCCAAGAGACCCAGTACTTC
TRBJ2-3,many,TRBV11-1,.,CASSPVEGRTYTDTQYF,TGTGCCAGCAGCCCCGTGGAGGGGAGGACCTACACAGATACGCAGTATTTT
TRBJ2-7,medium-sized,TRBV7-2,.,CASSFTGGPYEQYF,TGTGCCAGCAGCTTCACCGGGGGACCTTACGAGCAGTACTTC
TRBJ1-5,medium-sized,TRBV2,TRBD1,CASSEGTGDIRSNQPQHF,TGTGCCAGCAGTGAGGGGACAGGGGATATTAGGAGCAATCAGCCCCAGCATTTT
TRBJ2-3,medium-sized,TRBV11-1,TRBD1,CATRDSRNTDTQYF,TGTGCCACCAGGGACAGCAGAAACACAGATACGCAGTATTTT
TRBJ2-7,many,TRBV4-1,TRBD2,CASSQFWSGISYEQYF,TGCGCCAGCAGCCAATTTTGGAGCGGGATCTCCTACGAGCAGTACTTC
TRBJ2-1,many,TRBV11-3,.,CASSLGVYNEQFF,TGTGCCAGCAGCTTAGGAGTGTACAATGAGCAGTTCTTC
TRBJ2-1,many,TRBV18,.,CASSPNINNEQFF,TGTGCCAGCTCACCAAATATTAACAATGAGCAGTTCTTC
TRBJ1-6,medium-sized,TRBV3-1,.,CASSQGDTMSPLHF,TGTGCCAGCAGCCAAGGGGACACTATGTCACCCCTCCACTTT
TRBJ2-1,many,TRBV12-3/TRBV12-4,.,CASVRSIYNEQFF,TGTGCCAGCGTCCGGTCGATTTACAATGAGCAGTTCTTC
TRBJ2-7,medium-sized,TRBV7-8,.,CASSGSYEQYF,TGTGCCAGCAGCGGGTCTTACGAGCAGTACTTC